The subject of this entry is one T cell receptor (beta chain). Its antigen remains unknown. These data are taken from a study of blood T cells in healthy people across ages. Overall study findings and caveats: Compared with aged donors, long-lived donors showed fewer expanded clones, suggesting selection.

PCR was performed a second time for 7 to 11 cycles using a sample-barcoded 5' primer and a J-beta primer mix. One entry per CDR3 protein results from TCRdb running MiXCR on the 5' RACE reads. The sample includes approximately 730,000 distinct CDR3 sequences, roughly 41% of them seen just once. Every donor contributed roughly 10 milliliters of peripheral blood by blood draw. A minimum of 6 micrograms of total RNA was extracted per sample. Germline lookup yields CDR1 DFQATT and CDR2 SNEGSKA (reference sequence). This CDR3 has 11 amino acids. This TCR came from a woman aged 55-69 years in good health. The gene calls are TRBV20-1 and TRBJ1-2; 7 nucleotides line up with TRBD1. The sample was blood. The chain's CDR3 is CSWTGLYGYTF. The CDR3 coding sequence is TGCTCCTGGACAGGCCTCTATGGCTACACCTTC.